One sample yielded the 17 T cell receptor beta chains listed below, sequenced in a study of monozygotic twins with inflammatory bowel disease. From its re-call of the 5' RACE reads, TCRdb lists each CDR3 protein once, without DNA. Recorded here are approximately 100,000 distinct CDR3 sequences; the top ten clones represent about an eighth. The sample consisted of blood. The receptors come from a human donor with ulcerative colitis or Crohn's disease, or a healthy co-twin of an affected twin (not recorded which).

The chain carries TRBV18 and TRBJ1-5. The germline V gene encodes CDR1 KGHSH and CDR2 LQKENI. There are 16 residues in the CDR3. This CDR3 is CASSPLGLNSNQPQHF. The variable domain in full, with the rest retrieved from reference TRBV18 and TRBJ1-5, is NAGVMQNPRHLVRRRGQEARLRCSPMKGHSHVYWYRQLPEEGLKFMVYLQKENIIDESGMPKERFSAEFPKEGPSILRIQQVVRGDSAAYFCASSPLGLNSNQPQHFGDGTRLSIL.

This chain links TRBV30 with TRBJ2-3; the D call of TRBD1 rests on TCRdb alone, since no DNA is present to check it. The CDR3 loop spans 15 amino acids. In germline, CDR1 is GTSNPN, CDR2 SVGIG (reference sequence). The CDR3 sequence: CAWSLGGRGADTQYF.

The V call is TRBV12-3 or TRBV12-4, the J call TRBJ2-7; checking the TCRdb D call of TRBD1 is not possible without DNA. The CDR3 runs to 13 residues. This CDR3 is CASSLGQWYEQYF.

The chain has TRBV12-3 or TRBV12-4 and TRBJ1-2; TCRdb's D call, TRBD1, is unchecked because there is no DNA. The CDR3 extends over 15 amino acids. The CDR3 sequence is CASSVDRASNYGYTF.

The rearrangement joins TRBV19 to TRBJ1-5; TCRdb picks TRBD1, but there is no DNA to check that call. The CDR3 sequence is 15 residues long. The germline V gene encodes CDR1 LNHDA and CDR2 SQIVND (reference sequence). CDR3 residues: CASTRTPWWNQPQHF.

J is TRBJ2-3 and V is TRBV11-2; the D gene TCRdb calls, TRBD1, cannot be checked with no DNA. The CDR3 consists of 13 residues. CDR1 SGHAT and CDR2 FQNNGV come from the germline V gene. The CDR3 region is CASRGESTDTQYF.

The V call is TRBV19, the J call TRBJ2-1; TCRdb gives TRBD2 as the D gene, but with no DNA this cannot be confirmed. Germline-derived CDR1 and CDR2 are LNHDA and SQIVND (reference sequence). The CDR3 has 15 residues. The CDR3 region is CASSSSGRGWNEQFF.

This rearrangement joins TRBV19 to TRBJ2-3. The germline gives CDR1 LNHDA, CDR2 SQIVND (reference sequence). The CDR3 consists of 15 residues. This CDR3 reads CASSLSSDSTDTQYF.

J is TRBJ1-4 and V is TRBV9; TCRdb lists TRBD1, though no DNA is available to test this call. The CDR3 runs to 13 residues. The germline gives CDR1 SGDLS, CDR2 YYNGEE. CDR3 amino acids: CASSAQGGEKLFF.

The rearrangement uses TRBV20-1 and TRBJ2-7. CDR1 DFQATT and CDR2 SNEGSKA come from the germline V gene (reference sequence). There are 12 residues in the CDR3. The CDR3 here is CSARDIPYEQYF.

This chain links TRBV5-1 with TRBJ2-3; no DNA is available, so the TRBD2 call from TCRdb remains unchecked. The CDR3 length is 16 residues. Germline values: CDR1 SGHRS, CDR2 YFSETQ. The CDR3 reads CASSLQTSGVTDTQYF.

This chain links TRBV7-2 with TRBJ2-7; checking the TCRdb D call of TRBD1 is not possible without DNA. Germline V lookup: CDR1 SGHTA, CDR2 FQGNSA. This CDR3 has 15 residues. CDR3 loop: CASSPPGQGLYEQYF.

CDR3 sequence reads: CASSLRRDTEAFF. The chain recombines TRBV7-2 with TRBJ1-1. This CDR3 is 13 amino acids long. Germline loops: CDR1 SGHTA, CDR2 FQGNSA. Full variable domain (missing parts from reference TRBV7-2 and TRBJ1-1): GAGVSQSPSNKVTEKGKDVELRCDPISGHTALYWYRQSLGQGLEFLIYFQGNSAPDKSGLPSDRFSAERTGGSVSTLTIQRTQQEDSAVYLCASSLRRDTEAFFGQGTRLTVV.

This sequence joins TRBV28 and TRBJ2-3; TCRdb's assignment of TRBD2 cannot be checked, as there is no DNA. There are 13 residues in the CDR3. Germline lookup yields CDR1 MDHEN and CDR2 SYDVKM. The chain's CDR3 is CATDVVATDTQYF.

The chain recombines TRBV5-6 with TRBJ2-7. The germline CDR1 and CDR2 sequences are SGHDT and YYEEEE. The CDR3 is 15 amino acids. The CDR3 spells CASSWDRTFSYEQYF.

This chain connects TRBV3-1 to TRBJ2-7; TCRdb indicates TRBD1, and absent DNA this call remains unverified. The CDR3 spans 15 residues. Germline CDR1 and CDR2: LGHDT and YNNKEL (reference sequence). The CDR3 sequence: CASSQEGVLGYEQYF.

The chain couples TRBV5-1 to TRBJ1-2; TCRdb returns TRBD1, unconfirmable since there is no DNA. Germline V CDR1 and CDR2: SGHRS, YFSETQ. The CDR3 is 14 residues long. The CDR3 sequence is CASSSFGTDYGYTF.